Listed here are 5 T cell receptor beta chains from one sample, sequenced in a study of OX40 agonist ivuxolimab in advanced cancers. Profiled with immunoSEQ multiplex PCR; TCRdb holds only in-frame clones, not every one. Of 74,000 or so clones listed, around 91% are singletons. Sequenced here: CD4+ or CD8+ T cells sorted from blood, sampled in a trial of the OX40 agonist ivuxolimab. These receptors came from an adult with an advanced solid tumor such as melanoma, head and neck, liver or kidney cancer.

This chain joins TRBV7-2 and TRBJ1-2, with D perhaps TRBD1 (5 bases). V lost 5 bases, J lost 4 bases, and 17 bases lay in between. The germline CDR1 and CDR2 sequences are SGHTA and FQGNSA. This CDR3 comprises 15 residues. The CDR3 reads CASSPDRTRIYGYTF. CDR3 in DNA: TGTGCCAGCAGCCCTGACAGAACAAGAATCTATGGCTACACCTTC.

A single count supports this clone. The J gene is TRBJ2-1, the V gene TRBV15; no clear D. Germline V gene data show CDR1 as LNHNV and CDR2 as YYDKDF (reference sequence). The CDR3 spans 13 residues. V was shortened by 0 bases and J by 10 bases, with 10 bases between the two germline ends. CDR3: CATSRDRGYEQFF. The CDR3 DNA reads TGTGCCACCAGCAGAGATCGAGGTTACGAGCAGTTCTTC.

The chain carries TRBV5-1 and TRBJ2-1; 11 nucleotides agree with TRBD2. CDR3 length: 17 amino acids. V lost 1 base, J lost 1 base, and 4 bases stayed unmatched. Germline values: CDR1 SGHRS, CDR2 YFSETQ. The DNA for the CDR3 is TGCGCCAGCAGCTTGACTAGCGGGAGAGGGTCCTACAATGAGCAGTTCTTC. Encoded protein: CASSLTSGRGSYNEQFF.

The chain links TRBV7-9 to TRBJ2-3; D unclear. CDR3 size: 12 residues. Trimming cost V 5 bases and J 0 bases, with 3 bases left between them. Looked up from germline, CDR1 is SEHNR and CDR2 is FQNEAQ (reference sequence). The DNA for the CDR3 is TGTGCCAGCAGCCGAAGCACAGATACGCAGTATTTT. Translating it yields CASSRSTDTQYF.

This clone was detected once. The chain has TRBV6-1 and TRBJ2-7; TRBD1 matches 9 bases. Germline CDR1 and CDR2: MNHNS and SASEGT. The CDR3 has 13 residues. The V segment lost 6 bases and the J segment 3 bases; nucleotides outside the gene matches: 3. The CDR3 nucleotides are TGTGCCAGCAGGACAGGGGGAAGCTACGAGCAGTACTTC. Translating gives CASRTGGSYEQYF.